This is a list of T cell receptor beta chains from one sample in a study of blood T cell repertoires in COVID-19. Here immunoSEQ multiplex PCR was the method, and the copy in TCRdb shows in-frame clones only, minus some. The sample carries 180,000 or so clones, over 75% recorded once. The sequencing input was peripheral blood. The receptors stem from a man in his 60s who had recovered from COVID-19. Both conserved end residues are part of each CDR3. The D gene is left open where the match is weak.

TRBJ2-2 | TRBV6-4 | TRBD1 | 16 | CASSDQTGAVTGELFF
TRBJ2-1 | TRBV7-2 | NA | 12 | CASSLTGNEQFF
TRBJ1-1 | TRBV2 | TRBD1 | 14 | CASSVTGWHTEAFF
TRBJ2-3 | TRBV7-9 | TRBD1 | 15 | CASSFTGASTDTQYF
TRBJ1-2 | TRBV5-5 | TRBD1 | 14 | CASSTGQGAYGYTF
TRBJ2-3 | TRBV6-5 | TRBD2 | 14 | CASSIIAGGDTQYF
TRBJ2-7 | TRBV19 | NA | 15 | CASSIDPDSSYEQYF
TRBJ2-1 | TRBV2 | TRBD2 | 14 | CASSWPGGSNEQFF
TRBJ2-3 | TRBV5-6 | TRBD2 | 13 | CAFTSGGTDTQYF
TRBJ2-2 | TRBV7-9 | NA | 14 | CASSPQANTGELFF
TRBJ1-3 | TRBV7-2 | TRBD1 | 16 | CASSTQQGALGNTIYF
TRBJ2-1 | TRBV6-4 | TRBD2 | 15 | CASSDSIAGGHEQFF
TRBJ1-2 | TRBV5-5 | TRBD1 | 15 | CASSLEGQQHYGYTF
TRBJ2-1 | TRBV19 | TRBD1 | 16 | CASSRTGGGSYNEQFF
TRBJ2-5 | TRBV6-5 | TRBD2 | 15 | CASSYSGGGQETQYF
TRBJ1-6 | TRBV29-1 | NA | 14 | CSARTETYNSPLHF
TRBJ1-5 | TRBV19 | TRBD1 | 14 | CASSSTGGSQPQHF
TRBJ2-7 | TRBV6-5 | TRBD2 | 13 | CASKTSGGPRQYF
TRBJ2-7 | TRBV11-2 | NA | 16 | CASSQSPAGSSYEQYF
TRBJ2-3 | TRBV12-5 | NA | 13 | CASGHGSTDTQYF
TRBJ1-6 | TRBV19 | NA | 18 | CASSIDRSRAGRNSPLHF
TRBJ2-1 | TRBV7-9 | TRBD2 | 15 | CASSVTSGGYNEQFF
TRBJ1-4 | TRBV19 | TRBD1 | 12 | CATNPGGEKLFF
TRBJ2-7 | TRBV19 | NA | 14 | CASSIRVTAYEQYF
TRBJ1-3 | TRBV5-5 | NA | 14 | CASSQGGARNTIYF
TRBJ2-3 | TRBV9 | TRBD1 | 15 | CASSVGGQGGDTQYF
TRBJ2-7 | TRBV6-2/TRBV6-3 | NA | 13 | CASSFESPYEQYF
TRBJ1-1 | TRBV19 | NA | 15 | CASSRAGSMNTEAFF
TRBJ2-6 | TRBV19 | NA | 13 | CASSIGGANVLTF
TRBJ2-3 | TRBV9 | TRBD2 | 17 | CASSVEASGGPTDTQYF
TRBJ1-2 | TRBV7-3 | TRBD1 | 15 | CASSPQGGLDYGYTF
TRBJ2-1 | TRBV7-7 | TRBD2 | 16 | CASSSSLAGGDNEQFF